One and the same sample provided the 22 T cell receptor beta chains below, sequenced in a study of response to subunit inactivated influenza vaccine. TCRdb fed the RT-PCR reads into MiXCR, producing one record per CDR3 protein. The table records approximately 500,000 distinct CDR3 sequences, approximately 13% of them present only once. This material consisted of PBMCs from blood, taken more than 35 days after vaccination. The receptor set was obtained from a man aged 50-59 years who received an inactivated influenza vaccine.

The rearrangement uses TRBV6-2 or TRBV6-3 and TRBJ1-2; D possibly corresponds to TRBD1 (6 bases). In germline, CDR1 is MNHEY, CDR2 SVGEGT. There are 12 residues in the CDR3. Between the trimmed V and J ends, which lost 10 bases and 3 bases, there was a span of 12 bases. CDR3 in DNA: TGTGCCACCCGGACAGCTCACTATGGCTACACCTTC. This translates into CATRTAHYGYTF.

The rearrangement uses TRBV28 and TRBJ2-7; D is perhaps TRBD2 (5 bases). V lost 7 bases, J lost 3 bases, and 16 bases lay in between. This CDR3 is built from 14 residues. The germline gives CDR1 MDHEN, CDR2 SYDVKM. This CDR3 reads CASTPGIIRYEQYF. CDR3 nucleotide sequence: TGTGCCAGCACGCCCGGGATCATCCGCTACGAGCAGTACTTC.

This clonotype was recorded a few times. J is TRBJ2-1 and V is TRBV11-2; the match to TRBD2 covers 10 bases. Trimming at V came to 0 bases and at J to 4 bases, leaving 9 bases not matched to a gene. This CDR3 is 18 amino acids long. CDR1 is SGHAT, CDR2 FQNNGV, per germline. The CDR3 is CASSLDGAGGPWYNEQFF. In DNA form, the CDR3 reads TGTGCCAGCAGCTTAGATGGAGCGGGGGGGCCTTGGTACAATGAGCAGTTCTTC. Full variable domain (outside the CDR3, taken from reference TRBV11-2 and TRBJ2-1): EAGVAQSPRYKIIEKRQSVAFWCNPISGHATLYWYQQILGQGPKLLIQFQNNGVVDDSQLPKDRFSAERLKGVDSTLKIQPAKLEDSAVYLCASSLDGAGGPWYNEQFFGPGTRLTVL.

The rearrangement uses TRBV2 and TRBJ2-2; 10 bases are shared with TRBD2. The V gene's germline CDR1 is SNHLY and CDR2 FYNNEI. The CDR3 sequence is 16 residues long. V was pared by 6 bases and J by 5 bases, with 9 bases of the junction left unmatched. In nucleotides, the CDR3 is TGTGCCAGCAGATTTTCTGTAGCGGGAGGAACCGGGGAGCTGTTTTTT. Residues: CASRFSVAGGTGELFF.

The chain carries TRBV7-9 and TRBJ2-5, with a possible D match to TRBD1 (5 bases). The ends were cut back, 4 bases at V and 4 bases at J, with 16 bases in the middle. Germline loops: CDR1 SEHNR, CDR2 FQNEAQ (reference sequence). This CDR3 region has 15 residues. The DNA of the CDR3 is TGTGCCAGCAGCTGGGGCAGGGCGCCGGGAGAGACCCAGTACTTC. Protein sequence: CASSWGRAPGETQYF.

The rearrangement joins TRBV14 to TRBJ2-3, with 7 bases aligning to TRBD1. Trimming removed 1 base from V and 10 bases from J; junction bases left unmatched: 11. The length of the CDR3 is 15 residues. The germline gives CDR1 SGHDN, CDR2 FVKESK. The DNA of the CDR3 is TGTGCCAGCAGCCAAGTTCAGGGGGTTAAACAAGCGCAGTATTTT. Translation gives CASSQVQGVKQAQYF.

V usage is TRBV18 and J usage is TRBJ1-1, with D unclear. The CDR3 covers 12 residues. Germline CDR1 is KGHSH and CDR2 is LQKENI. V lost 3 bases, J lost 5 bases, and 7 bases lay in between. The CDR3 reads CASSPSETEAFF. CDR3 DNA sequence: TGTGCCAGCTCACCGAGCGAGACTGAAGCTTTCTTT.

This clonotype was picked up many times. The chain links TRBV9 to TRBJ2-5; D unresolved. This CDR3 contains 12 residues. The germline V gene encodes CDR1 SGDLS and CDR2 YYNGEE. The germline V and J ends were trimmed by 2 bases and 3 bases, with 5 bases remaining between them. DNA of the CDR3: TGTGCCAGCAGCGTTGGGGAAGAGACCCAGTACTTC. Translated, it gives CASSVGEETQYF.

In its sample, this clonotype was seen a few times. The J gene is TRBJ2-1, the V gene TRBV9; D possibly corresponds to TRBD2 (6 bases). Trimming shortened V by 0 bases and J by 2 bases, and 12 bases separated the two germline ends. This CDR3 contains 16 residues. Germline V gives CDR1 SGDLS, CDR2 YYNGEE. CDR3 protein: CASSVGGDSAYNEQFF. CDR3 DNA sequence: TGTGCCAGCAGCGTAGGGGGGGATTCCGCCTACAATGAGCAGTTCTTC.

This clonotype was detected a few times. V usage is TRBV11-1 and J usage is TRBJ2-3; D might be TRBD2 (5 bases). V lost 3 bases and J lost 2, with 21 bases in between. This CDR3 spans 18 amino acids. Germline assignment: CDR1 SGHAT and CDR2 FQDESV (reference sequence). This CDR3 is CASSFIRFGQRLTDTQYF. CDR3 in DNA: TGTGCCAGCAGCTTTATTCGGTTTGGGCAGCGGCTCACAGATACGCAGTATTTT.

This clonotype was counted many times. The rearrangement uses TRBV12-3 or TRBV12-4 and TRBJ1-5; D uncertain. V gave up 3 bases and J gave up 5 bases, with 8 bases separating them. The length of the CDR3 is 13 residues. CDR3 residues: CASSFSRDQPQHF. In DNA form, the CDR3 reads TGTGCCAGCAGTTTTTCCCGCGATCAGCCCCAGCATTTT.

This chain uses TRBV20-1 with TRBJ1-1; 10 nucleotides agree with TRBD1. CDR3 length equals 13 residues. Germline CDR1 is DFQATT and CDR2 is SNEGSKA (reference sequence). The V gene end was trimmed by 4 bases and the J gene end by 8 bases; junction bases not matched to a gene: 7. This CDR3 is CSATGTGDGEAFF. Here the CDR3 DNA reads TGCAGTGCTACCGGGACAGGGGATGGAGAAGCTTTCTTT.

This clonotype has more than one count but fewer than ten. The chain employs TRBV7-2 and TRBJ2-5, with unresolved D. The CDR3 spans 15 residues. CDR1 and CDR2 from the germline V gene are SGHTA and FQGNSA. Trimming stripped 0 bases from V and 6 bases from J, with 14 bases between. The CDR3: CASSLAGRRQQTQYF. In DNA, the CDR3 is TGTGCCAGCAGCTTAGCCGGACGTCGTCAACAGACCCAGTACTTC.

CDR3 bases: TGTGCCATCAAGACCGGGACGGAAGAGACCCAGTACTTC. Residues: CAIKTGTEETQYF. V and J are TRBV10-3 and TRBJ2-5, with D perhaps being TRBD1 or TRBD2 (5 bases each). CDR3 size: 13 residues. Germline CDR1 is ENHRY and CDR2 is SYGVKD. V was pared by 7 bases and J by 3 bases, with 12 bases between.

This clonotype was seen a few times. The chain couples TRBV3-1 to TRBJ2-7; TRBD1 matches at 7 bases. CDR1 is LGHDT and CDR2 is YNNKEL in the germline V gene (reference sequence). The CDR3 is made up of 14 amino acids. Trimming took 3 bases from V and 2 from J; bases not matched to a gene: 4. CDR3 sequence (DNA): TGTGCCAGCAGCCACAGGGACAGACCCTACGAGCAGTACTTC. It translates to CASSHRDRPYEQYF.

This clonotype was observed a few times. The chain uses TRBV21-1 and TRBJ1-5. TRBV21-1 is assigned pseudogene status. This CDR3 spans 13 amino acids. The CDR3 coding sequence is TGTGCCAGCAGGGGACTAACATACCTACCCCAGCATTTT. Residues: CASRGLTYLPQHF.

This clonotype was seen more than once but under ten times. V and J are TRBV20-1 and TRBJ2-2, with 7 bases aligning to TRBD2. Germline V lookup: CDR1 DFQATT, CDR2 SNEGSKA (reference sequence). The CDR3 runs 14 residues. V was clipped by 6 bases and J by 4 bases; unmatched bases: 8. This CDR3 is CSAQKPGGTGELFF. In DNA form, the CDR3 reads TGCAGTGCCCAAAAGCCGGGGGGCACCGGGGAGCTGTTTTTT.

The V and J genes are TRBV7-9 and TRBJ2-3; unclear D gene. Germline CDR1 SEHNR, CDR2 FQNEAQ (reference sequence). The CDR3 loop spans 17 amino acids. Trimming removed 2 bases from V and 2 bases from J, with 17 bases in between. CDR3 nucleotides: TGTGCCAGCAGCTTAAACAGTTGGCAGGACGACACAGATACGCAGTATTTT. The encoded protein is CASSLNSWQDDTDTQYF.

The chain recombines TRBV30 with TRBJ2-7, with TRBD2 identical over 13 bases. Germline-derived CDR1 and CDR2 are GTSNPN and SVGIG (reference sequence). The J segment lost 5 bases and the V segment lost 5 bases, leaving 6 bases of the junction unmatched. The CDR3 contains 14 residues. The CDR3, as DNA: TGTGCCTGGGATGGACTAGCGGGGGTGAACGAGCAGTACTTC. As protein: CAWDGLAGVNEQYF.

V and J are TRBV6-5 and TRBJ2-3; D is perhaps TRBD2 (5 bases). This CDR3 comprises 17 residues. Germline CDR1 and CDR2: MNHEY and SVGAGI. V dropped 0 bases and J dropped 0 bases, with 13 bases sitting between them. This CDR3 reads CASSYSERIFSTDTQYF. The CDR3 DNA reads TGTGCCAGCAGTTACTCCGAGCGGATATTTAGCACAGATACGCAGTATTTT.

The V and J genes are TRBV2 and TRBJ2-3; D unclear. This CDR3 is built from 16 residues. Trimming left V 2 bases short and J 4 bases short, with 16 bases between. Germline CDR1 and CDR2: SNHLY and FYNNEI. As DNA, the CDR3 is TGTGCCAGCAGTGAACTACAGCACCGACCATCAGATACGCAGTATTTT. Protein sequence: CASSELQHRPSDTQYF.

The chain employs TRBV4-2 and TRBJ2-7; 9 positions match TRBD2. V shed 4 bases and J 2 bases; nucleotides not matched to a gene: 6. The germline gives CDR1 LGHNA, CDR2 YNFKEQ. This CDR3 contains 15 residues. CDR3 residues: CASSPRGGGAYEQYF. The CDR3 DNA follows: TGTGCCAGCAGCCCAAGAGGCGGGGGGGCCTACGAGCAGTACTTC.